This TCR beta chain was recovered during a study of cytomegalovirus exposure and HLA in healthy donors. Primers: 60 Vbeta forward and 13 Jbeta reverse. In the authors' workflow: Roughly 12 million of about 88 million unique TCR beta chains were shared, per a later count. Measured with immunoSEQ multiplex PCR; TCRdb has only the in-frame clones, and not every one. V and J calls and clone size come straight from that table; D and trimming were deduced from the DNA. The data contain 85,000 to 130,000 clones, just over 70% of them singletons. CDR1 and CDR2 from the germline V gene are PRHDT and FYEKMQ (reference sequence). V lost 5 bases, J lost 4 bases, and 21 bases lay in between. CDR3 length: 17 residues.

Specimen: PBMCs. This TCR derives from a boy aged 5 to 17 in good health and CMV-seronegative. The gene calls are TRBV13 and TRBJ2-4; D is possibly TRBD1 (7 bases). The CDR3 here is CASSAGTVDKRKNIQYF. In nucleotides, the CDR3 is TGTGCCAGCAGCGCGGGGACAGTCGATAAGAGAAAAAACATTCAGTACTTC.